This T cell receptor beta chain came from a study of identical twins. CDR3 length: 13 residues. Looked up from germline, CDR1 is SNHLY and CDR2 is FYNNEI. Trimming left V 0 bases short and J 7 bases short, with 6 bases between. TCRdb redid the calling of the 5' RACE reads with MiXCR, one entry per CDR3 protein. The sample has 500,000 or so distinct CDR3 sequences; approximately 14% are singletons. This clonotype was picked up a small number of times. This sample was also put to use in a study of yellow fever vaccine responses in identical twins.

This chain connects TRBV2 to TRBJ2-2, with no clear D. The sample was CD4+ T cells sorted from blood. This clonotype originated in a woman in her late teens or twenties in good health. The CDR3 DNA reads as TGTGCCAGCAGTGAAGCCCGTGGCGGGGAGCTGTTTTTT. Its protein product is CASSEARGGELFF.